These 12 T cell receptor beta chains share one sample of origin, sequenced in a study of blood T cell repertoires in COVID-19. Using immunoSEQ multiplex PCR, the repertoire was profiled, and TCRdb retains in-frame clones only, with some absent. Here the sample spans about 400,000 clones, roughly 85% being singletons. The source material was peripheral blood. The origin of the receptors is a woman in her thirties with active or convalescent COVID-19.

The chain uses TRBV19 and TRBJ2-1; TRBD2 matches 7 bases. Trimming removed 4 bases from V and 0 bases from J; junction bases left unmatched: 6. This CDR3 has 16 residues. CDR1 LNHDA and CDR2 SQIVND come from the germline V gene (reference sequence). Here the CDR3 DNA reads TGTGCCAGTAGTAGGGGGGGGAAGAGCTCCTACAATGAGCAGTTCTTC. Amino acids: CASSRGGKSSYNEQFF.

V is TRBV4-2 and J is TRBJ1-4; D uncertain. CDR1 LGHNA and CDR2 YNFKEQ come from the germline V gene. The CDR3 totals 11 residues. V lost 0 bases, J lost 11 bases, and 4 bases lay in between. CDR3 protein: CASSQDTKLFF. As DNA, the CDR3 is TGTGCCAGCAGCCAAGATACTAAACTGTTTTTT.

The chain links TRBV7-9 to TRBJ2-7, with D possibly being TRBD1 (6 bases). The CDR3 is made up of 14 amino acids. Germline CDR1 and CDR2: SEHNR and FQNEAQ (reference sequence). V lost 4 bases and J lost 9, with 19 bases in between. The CDR3: CASSCSSQGCGQYF. The CDR3 region has the DNA TGTGCCAGCAGCTGTAGCAGCCAGGGGTGCGGGCAGTACTTC.

This chain connects TRBV19 to TRBJ1-2, with TRBD1 identical over 12 bases. CDR1 is LNHDA and CDR2 is SQIVND in the germline V gene (reference sequence). With V trimmed by 1 base and J by 7 bases, 7 bases remained unmatched. CDR3 size: 16 residues. The CDR3 is CASSIVPGQGASGYTF. In nucleotides, the CDR3 is TGTGCCAGTAGTATAGTCCCGGGACAGGGGGCATCTGGCTACACCTTC.

The chain combines TRBV24-1 with TRBJ2-1, with D perhaps TRBD2 (5 bases). The ends were cut back, 3 bases at V and 0 bases at J, with 14 bases in the middle. CDR1 is KGHDR and CDR2 is SFDVKD in the germline V gene. This CDR3 has 17 residues. DNA of the CDR3: TGTGCCACCAGTGATCCTATAGCGTTAAGCTCCTACAATGAGCAGTTCTTC. This translates into CATSDPIALSSYNEQFF.

This clone was recorded a few times. The V call is TRBV11-3, the J call TRBJ2-1; D might be TRBD1 (5 bases). Per the germline V gene, CDR1 is SGHNT and CDR2 is YENEEA. Deletions cut 3 bases from V and 8 bases from J, with 11 bases between. The CDR3 length is 13 residues. CDR3 DNA: TGTGCCAGCAGCTTCTCAGGACATTATGAGCAGTTCTTC. Translation: CASSFSGHYEQFF.

The V and J genes are TRBV15 and TRBJ1-5; TRBD1 matches at 11 bases. The V and J ends lost 8 bases and 9 bases, in that order; junction bases with no gene match: 9. Germline CDR1 LNHNV, CDR2 YYDKDF (reference sequence). The CDR3 length is 14 residues. CDR3 sequence: CATLRDRGGWPQHF. CDR3 DNA: TGTGCCACCTTAAGGGACAGGGGGGGGTGGCCCCAGCATTTT.

This chain joins TRBV6-4 and TRBJ1-2, with D possibly being TRBD1 (5 bases). This CDR3 comprises 13 residues. The germline V and J ends were trimmed by 0 bases and 5 bases, with 7 bases remaining between them. The germline gives CDR1 MRHNA, CDR2 SNTAGT. CDR3 sequence reads: CASSDSGGYGYTF. The CDR3 region has the DNA TGTGCCAGCAGTGACTCGGGGGGTTATGGCTACACCTTC.

The gene calls are TRBV18 and TRBJ2-5; 8 bases fit TRBD2. V lost 3 bases and J lost 2; bases outside the gene matches: 2. CDR1 and CDR2 (germline): KGHSH, LQKENI. The CDR3 contains 14 residues. The chain's CDR3 is CASSPSSGQETQYF. The CDR3 DNA sequence: TGTGCCAGCTCACCGTCTAGCGGGCAAGAGACCCAGTACTTC.

The V call is TRBV6-5, the J call TRBJ1-2; TRBD1 matches 7 bases. The CDR3 has 13 amino acids. CDR1 is MNHEY and CDR2 is SVGAGI in the germline V gene. Losses at the gene ends were 6 bases for V and 8 bases for J; bases not matched to a gene: 9. The CDR3 spells CASRPTGNTGYTF. In DNA, the CDR3 is TGTGCCAGCAGGCCGACAGGGAACACGGGCTACACCTTC.

The genes are TRBV11-3 and TRBJ1-1; 10 positions match TRBD1. The V and J ends lost 1 base and 0 bases, in that order; junction bases with no gene match: 8. Germline CDR1 is SGHNT and CDR2 is YENEEA. CDR3 length equals 18 residues. DNA of the CDR3: TGTGCCAGCAGCTTAGTAGTTGCGACAGGGGGCCTGAACACTGAAGCTTTCTTT. Translating it yields CASSLVVATGGLNTEAFF.

The rearrangement joins TRBV19 to TRBJ2-2; D is uncertain. There are 13 residues in the CDR3. Germline V CDR1 and CDR2: LNHDA, SQIVND (reference sequence). The V end was cut by 3 bases, the J end by 4 bases, with 6 bases between. The chain's CDR3 is CASSIPLTGELFF. Here the CDR3 DNA reads TGTGCCAGTAGTATCCCTCTCACCGGGGAGCTGTTTTTT.